The clone carrying this TCR beta chain was seen many times. What it binds is unknown. Amplification yielded TCR beta CDR3 regions, with RNA transcripts as the source. With the HTBI primer set, the TCR CDR3 went through a first round of RT-PCR. MiXCR was run by TCRdb on the multiplex PCR reads, yielding one entry per CDR3 protein. The data contain 330,000 or so distinct CDR3 sequences, 15% to 20% of them singletons. This sample was included in a study of T cells in Graves' hyperthyroidism and ophthalmopathy. Findings and caveats of the study: Researchers found most expanded thyroid clonotypes above 0.001 in blood as well.

The material sequenced was blood. This sequence was found in a middle-aged woman with Graves' ophthalmopathy.

Here the CDR3 reads CASSLLMEGVNTEAFF. The DNA of the CDR3 is TGTGCCAGCAGTTTGCTTATGGAGGGGGTGAACACTGAAGCTTTCTTT. V is TRBV12-3 or TRBV12-4 and J is TRBJ1-1; D possibly corresponds to TRBD1 (6 bases). V lost 3 bases, J lost 0 bases, and 14 bases lay in between. The CDR3 runs to 16 residues.